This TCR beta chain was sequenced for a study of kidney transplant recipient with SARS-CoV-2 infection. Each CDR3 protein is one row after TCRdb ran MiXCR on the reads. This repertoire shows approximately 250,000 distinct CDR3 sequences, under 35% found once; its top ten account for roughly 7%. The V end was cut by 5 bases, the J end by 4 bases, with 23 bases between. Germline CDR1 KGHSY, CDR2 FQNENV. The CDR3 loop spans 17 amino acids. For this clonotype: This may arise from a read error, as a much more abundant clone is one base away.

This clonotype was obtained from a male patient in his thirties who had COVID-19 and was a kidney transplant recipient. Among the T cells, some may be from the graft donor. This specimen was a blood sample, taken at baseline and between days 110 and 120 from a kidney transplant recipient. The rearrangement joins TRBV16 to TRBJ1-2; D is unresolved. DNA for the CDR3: TGTGCCAGCAGCTACTTGATGGTCGTTGGAAAGACCTATGGCTACACCTTC. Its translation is CASSYLMVVGKTYGYTF.